The 26 T cell receptor beta chains given below trace back to one sample, sequenced in a study of T cell repertoires in breast cancer. The expanded emulsion RT-PCR method captured paired alpha and beta chains from CD8+ T cells. A second nested PCR with blocking oligonucleotides suppressed unpaired genes. TCRdb passed the emulsion pairing reads through MiXCR, listing each CDR3 protein once. The repertoire has roughly 40,000 distinct CDR3 sequences, over 40% of them found once; the top ten carry less than 70%. The specimen sequenced was CD8+ T cells. These receptors were collected from a pool of human donors with breast cancer or a healthy control (not recorded which).

The V and J genes are TRBV3-1 and TRBJ2-4; D is ambiguous. The CDR3 is 12 residues long. Germline CDR1 and CDR2: LGHDT and YNNKEL (reference sequence). The germline V and J ends were trimmed by 1 base and 5 bases, with 3 bases remaining between them. The CDR3 DNA is TGTGCCAGCAGCCAAGTGGAAAACATTCAGTACTTC. Translation gives CASSQVENIQYF. The full variable domain, completed using reference TRBV3-1 and TRBJ2-4, is DTAVSQTPKYLVTQMGNDKSIKCEQNLGHDTMYWYKQDSKKFLKIMFSYNNKELIINETVPNRFSPKSPDKAHLNLHINSLELGDSAVYFCASSQVENIQYFGAGTRLSVL.

The V call is TRBV18, the J call TRBJ2-1, with D uncertain. Trimming pared 8 bases from V and 3 bases from J, leaving 14 bases between. This CDR3 contains 14 residues. CDR1 is KGHSH, CDR2 LQKENI, per germline. The CDR3 nucleotides read TGTGCCAGCCGACCCCCAACACTCTACAATGAGCAGTTCTTC. Its translation is CASRPPTLYNEQFF.

This chain uses TRBV20-1 with TRBJ2-1, with 7 nucleotides matching TRBD2. The germline gives CDR1 DFQATT, CDR2 SNEGSKA (reference sequence). V lost 3 bases, J lost 4 bases, and 6 bases stayed unmatched. This CDR3 contains 14 residues. CDR3 nucleotide sequence: TGCAGTGCTAGGGATGGGACTAAATACAATGAGCAGTTCTTC. It encodes CSARDGTKYNEQFF.

The chain employs TRBV27 and TRBJ1-6; D is possibly TRBD1 (6 bases). The V end was cut by 8 bases, the J end by 0 bases, with 14 bases between. The CDR3 totals 16 residues. Germline loops: CDR1 MNHEY, CDR2 SMNVEV (reference sequence). CDR3 loop: CASGPTGFSYNSPLHF. As DNA, the CDR3 is TGTGCCAGCGGCCCAACAGGGTTCTCCTATAATTCACCCCTCCACTTT.

This chain connects TRBV20-1 to TRBJ2-1; maybe TRBD2 (6 bases). With 5 bases removed from V and 6 bases from J, the gap between germline ends came to 11 bases. This CDR3 comprises 12 residues. The germline V gene has CDR1 DFQATT and CDR2 SNEGSKA (reference sequence). CDR3 amino acids: CSAVRGLNEQFF. CDR3 DNA sequence: TGCAGTGCTGTGCGGGGACTCAATGAGCAGTTCTTC.

This chain uses TRBV27 with TRBJ2-7; D unclear. Germline V gene lookup returns CDR1 MNHEY and CDR2 SMNVEV (reference sequence). V was trimmed by 3 bases and J by 2 bases, leaving 8 bases between them. There are 13 residues in the CDR3. CDR3 DNA: TGTGCCAGCAGTTTCGGTCTGCCCTACGAGCAGTACTTC. Its translation is CASSFGLPYEQYF.

This clonotype appeared a single time. The chain links TRBV4-1 to TRBJ2-6, with 7 bases that match TRBD2. With 3 bases clipped from V and 0 bases from J, the junction kept 2 bases outside the gene matches. The CDR3 is 16 amino acids. Germline V gene data show CDR1 as MGHRA and CDR2 as YSYEKL. CDR3 sequence: CASSQQRGSGANVLTF. The CDR3 DNA is TGCGCCAGCAGCCAGCAGCGGGGCTCTGGGGCCAACGTCCTGACTTTC.

This clonotype was counted between two and nine times. The V and J genes are TRBV20-1 and TRBJ2-7; D may be TRBD1 (6 bases). The germline CDR1 and CDR2 sequences are DFQATT and SNEGSKA (reference sequence). This CDR3 is 14 amino acids long. V lost 5 bases, J lost 0 bases, and 14 bases lay in between. DNA for the CDR3: TGCAGTGCTGTAGGGGGACCTAGCTCCTACGAGCAGTACTTC. It encodes CSAVGGPSSYEQYF.

The chain employs TRBV19 and TRBJ1-1; D is ambiguous. V lost 6 bases, J lost 0 bases, and 8 bases lay in between. The CDR3 length is 13 residues. CDR1 is LNHDA and CDR2 is SQIVND in the germline V gene (reference sequence). The CDR3 protein is CASSRLMNTEAFF. Written as DNA, the CDR3 is TGTGCCAGTAGCCGACTGATGAACACTGAAGCTTTCTTT.

This clonotype was picked up a small number of times. The chain links TRBV6-5 to TRBJ1-5; weak D call: TRBD1 (6 bases). Germline CDR1 is MNHEY and CDR2 is SVGAGI. The CDR3 length is 15 residues. Trimming took 5 bases from V and 10 from J, leaving 21 bases between them. The CDR3 coding sequence is TGTGCCAGCAGTCCACAGGGATTAACTACTCAACCCCAGCATTTT. Translating it yields CASSPQGLTTQPQHF.

This clonotype was recorded a few times. The chain joins TRBV7-2 to TRBJ2-3; D unclear. This CDR3 has 14 amino acids. Germline values: CDR1 SGHTA, CDR2 FQGNSA. V was cut by 7 bases and J by 3 bases, with 14 bases left in between. The CDR3, as DNA: TGTGCCAGCACCCCTCAGGCGCAGACAGATACGCAGTATTTT. It codes for CASTPQAQTDTQYF.

Turning to this clonotype: Here the CDR3 omits its conserved ending phenylalanine or tryptophan, so a read error is the likely source. The chain employs TRBV7-6 and TRBJ1-1; possible D gene TRBD1, 5 bases. With 1 base removed from V and 1 base from J, the gap between germline ends came to 10 bases. The CDR3 has 15 residues. Germline loops: CDR1 SGHVS, CDR2 FNYEAQ. The CDR3 DNA is TGTGCCAGCAGCTTAGTTCAGGGTGCGAACACTGAAGCTTTCTCT. This codes for CASSLVQGANTEAFS.

The gene calls are TRBV4-1 and TRBJ1-5, with unresolved D. The CDR3 loop spans 13 amino acids. Trimming removed 0 bases at V and 4 bases at J, with 4 bases between. Germline CDR1 MGHRA, CDR2 YSYEKL. The CDR3 region is CASSQDGNQPQHF. The CDR3 DNA is TGCGCCAGCAGCCAAGATGGGAATCAGCCCCAGCATTTT.

Many counts were recorded for this clonotype. The chain carries TRBV6-1 and TRBJ2-3; TRBD2 agrees at 7 bases. The germline V gene encodes CDR1 MNHNS and CDR2 SASEGT. The CDR3 has 15 residues. V shed 6 bases and J 4 bases; nucleotides not matched to a gene: 10. CDR3 region: CASSSTSVEADTQYF. The DNA for the CDR3 is TGTGCCAGCAGCAGTACTAGCGTCGAGGCAGATACGCAGTATTTT.

This clonotype appeared a single time. The chain uses TRBV7-2 and TRBJ1-1; no reliable D call. The CDR3 totals 15 residues. The V end was cut by 5 bases, the J end by 7 bases, with 20 bases between. CDR1 and CDR2 from the germline V gene are SGHTA and FQGNSA. The CDR3: CASSVTPGGILEAFF. The DNA for the CDR3 is TGTGCCAGCAGCGTTACGCCGGGTGGGATCCTTGAAGCTTTCTTT.

Ten or more counts support this clonotype. The rearrangement joins TRBV27 to TRBJ2-7, with D tentatively TRBD1 or TRBD2 (5 bases each). This CDR3 has 14 residues. V dropped 6 bases and J dropped 7 bases, with 19 bases sitting between them. The germline CDR1 and CDR2 sequences are MNHEY and SMNVEV (reference sequence). CDR3 nucleotide sequence: TGTGCCAGCAGCCCTTCCCGGGGCCAGAGGGAGCAGTACTTC. This encodes CASSPSRGQREQYF.

This clonotype turned up a few times. Germline is not matched at one junction end, which may reflect a read error. The CDR3 protein is CASSATTVWQVF. The CDR3 region has the DNA TGTGCCAGCAGTGCAACGACAGTTTGGCAGGTCTTC. The chain has TRBV6-1 and TRBJ2-1; D perhaps matches TRBD1 (5 bases). CDR1 MNHNS and CDR2 SASEGT come from the germline V gene. This CDR3 is 12 amino acids long.

DNA for the CDR3: TGTGCCAGCAGCTCAGTAGAGCTGAGCATAAATGAGCAGTTCTTC. It encodes CASSSVELSINEQFF. V and J are TRBV7-8 and TRBJ2-1; D is undetermined. The CDR3 has 15 amino acids. V lost 4 bases to trimming and J lost 7 bases, with 17 bases between them. Per germline, CDR1 SGHVS and CDR2 FQNEAQ.

This clonotype was seen once. Its ends do not fully match the called genes, so a read error is possible. V gene TRBV19 combines with J gene TRBJ1-5; maybe TRBD1 (5 bases). The germline gives CDR1 LNHDA, CDR2 SQIVND (reference sequence). CDR3 size: 15 residues. CDR3 in amino acids: CASRGGTEKRQPRHF. In DNA, the CDR3 is TGTGCCAGTAGGGGAGGGACTGAGAAAAGACAGCCCCGGCATTTT.

J is TRBJ2-7 and V is TRBV20-1; D perhaps matches TRBD2 (7 bases). V lost 6 bases, J lost 0 bases, and 18 bases lay in between. This CDR3 is 15 amino acids long. CDR1 is DFQATT and CDR2 is SNEGSKA in the germline V gene (reference sequence). The CDR3 region is CSANEGGGSSYEQYF. The CDR3 bases are TGCAGTGCAAATGAGGGGGGAGGGAGCTCCTACGAGCAGTACTTC.

This clonotype occurred a few times. The chain recombines TRBV4-1 with TRBJ2-5; TRBD2 matches 11 bases. CDR1 and CDR2 (germline): MGHRA, YSYEKL. This CDR3 is 15 amino acids long. V was clipped by 5 bases and J by 4 bases; unmatched bases: 6. The CDR3 reads CASSAQGLAGETQYF. CDR3 DNA: TGCGCCAGCAGCGCACAAGGACTAGCGGGAGAGACCCAGTACTTC.

The chain joins TRBV20-1 to TRBJ2-5; possibly TRBD2 for D (6 bases). Germline CDR1 and CDR2: DFQATT and SNEGSKA (reference sequence). The CDR3 runs to 15 residues. Deletions cut 3 bases from V and 2 bases from J, with 16 bases between. CDR3 loop: CSASPARGSQETQYF. CDR3 DNA: TGCAGTGCTAGTCCTGCCCGGGGGTCACAAGAGACCCAGTACTTC.

This clonotype was picked up many times. V gene TRBV7-2 combines with J gene TRBJ1-3, with 7 bases identical to TRBD1. CDR3 size: 14 residues. The V segment lost 4 bases and the J segment 5 bases; nucleotides outside the gene matches: 5. CDR1 and CDR2 from the germline V gene are SGHTA and FQGNSA. CDR3 in amino acids: CASSSGTVRNTIYF. CDR3 DNA: TGTGCCAGCAGCTCAGGGACAGTCAGAAACACCATATATTTT.

This clonotype occurred a few times. The chain recombines TRBV6-2 or TRBV6-3 with TRBJ1-1, with a possible D match to TRBD1 (5 bases). The ends were cut back, 7 bases at V and 2 bases at J, with 11 bases in the middle. The CDR3 has 13 residues. Germline lookup yields CDR1 MNHEY and CDR2 SVGEGT. The CDR3 protein is CASTGDSNTEAFF. CDR3 in DNA: TGTGCCAGCACTGGTGACAGTAACACTGAAGCTTTCTTT.

At least ten counts were recorded for this clonotype. The chain combines TRBV7-2 with TRBJ2-1; no reliable D call. The CDR3 sequence is 12 residues long. Germline CDR1 and CDR2: SGHTA and FQGNSA. Trimming left V 7 bases short and J 5 bases short, with 9 bases between. This CDR3 reads CASKVWDNEQFF. The CDR3 DNA reads as TGTGCCAGCAAAGTGTGGGACAATGAGCAGTTCTTC.

The V call is TRBV29-1, the J call TRBJ1-2; the D is unclear. V shed 0 bases and J shed 4 bases, with 21 bases lying between them. Germline CDR1 SQVTM, CDR2 ANQGSEA. The CDR3 consists of 17 residues. This chain's CDR3 is CSVEERLKKAGGYGYTF. The CDR3, as DNA: TGCAGCGTTGAAGAAAGACTCAAAAAGGCGGGAGGCTATGGCTACACCTTC. Full variable domain (outside the CDR3, taken from reference TRBV29-1 and TRBJ1-2): SAVISQKPSRDICQRGTSLTIQCQVDSQVTMMFWYRQQPGQSLTLIATANQGSEATYESGFVIDKFPISRPNLTFSTLTVSNMSPEDSSIYLCSVEERLKKAGGYGYTFGSGTRLTVV.